This TCR beta chain is drawn from a study of cytomegalovirus exposure and HLA in healthy donors (dated by TCRdb to 2017 to 2019). Broadly, across the study: In an earlier analysis of around 540 of the donors, approximately 260 Gb of sequence data and 95 million to 130 million unique TCR beta sequences from approximately 180 million T cells were reported. The study aimed to test whether signatures of past pathogen exposure could be identified by cataloging public T cell receptors. A later analysis re-examined previously published TCR beta repertoires from about 700 donors and added high-resolution HLA genotyping to investigate patterns of TCR occurrence. Roughly 320 gigabases of sequencing data and roughly 81 million unique TCR sequences made up an early release that covered some 640 HLA-typed donors. High-throughput TCR immunosequencing, statistical association of individual TCRs with disease status, and machine learning were combined to predict cytomegalovirus infection status. An earlier analysis of 500 to 650 of the donors applied high-throughput TCR beta sequencing to assess whether each TCR beta V gene segment acted as functional or pseudogenic. In the later analysis, no new phenotypic data were used to find candidate immune exposures; instead, reliance was placed on TCR beta sequences and their occurrence across donors. Every repertoire in the discovery cohort had been generated on one and the same sequencing platform. A later genetic analysis used genome-wide SNP genotypes for about three fifths of the 666 donors, treating that subset as a discovery cohort. Several DR-DQ haplotypes were handled as single units for association and clustering because linkage in the cohort was strong. Across 398 genotyped donors of the cohort, an average of roughly 250,000 unique TCR beta nucleotide sequences per donor were sequenced, and 15% to 20% of those sequences were non-productive. A separate validation cohort of over a hundred different subjects was used in addition to the 666-subject first cohort. The study used immunosequencing to profile the T cell repertoires of 666 subjects and linked those repertoires to cytomegalovirus serostatus. Of the roughly 390 genotyped donors, less than 90% were placed in the genetic ancestry cluster associated with self-reported Caucasian donors. Typing coverage varied by locus: roughly 629-640 donors for A, B, C, DRB1 and DQB1; more than 500 for DQA1; more than 600 for DPA1; 450 to 480 for DPB1. Donor age, sex, ethnicity and CMV serostatus were compiled alongside the repertoire data. Class I and class II HLA loci were covered by the typing at four-digit resolution. Overall results and qualifications from the work: According to a later analysis, most CMV-associated TCR beta chains appeared to be HLA-restricted, and the HLA associations seemed to be driven largely by CMV exposure. The classifier was reported to diagnose cytomegalovirus status with high specificity and sensitivity in both the original cohort and the validation cohort. In vitro tests confirmed that a few of the cytomegalovirus-associated TCR beta chains recognize cytomegalovirus antigens. The only immune exposure information available for the cohort was CMV serostatus. At a false discovery rate of 0.05, a later analysis linked roughly 17,000 TCR beta sequences to specific HLA alleles. Compared with the roughly 600-donor mean, donors in an Asian-associated ancestry cluster had fewer N-insertions in productive TCRs, according to a later genetic analysis. According to the authors, the approach could potentially be generalized to other disease states and immunological phenotypes. A further reported finding was that TCR beta sequences accurately predicted the HLA-A and HLA-B alleles for most subjects in the first cohort. When HLA alleles, especially DR and DQ, strongly co-occurred, TCR associations were difficult to assign to individual alleles. Broadly in line with IMGT annotations, most TCR beta V segments showed up in productive rearrangements about 90% or about 30% of the time in an earlier analysis of several hundred of the donors. In a later analysis, several top co-occurrence clusters were reported to appear linked to parvovirus B19, influenza, CMV and Epstein-Barr virus. Because the 87-base-pair reads could not distinguish some IMGT-functional V segments, including TRBV6-2 and TRBV6-3, those segments were excluded. The cohort was sequenced for TCR beta chains only, and without alpha or paired-chain data the features that could be detected were limited. In the study, about 150 TCR beta chains were listed as associated with cytomegalovirus. According to a later analysis, TCR association rates differed among HLA loci, with DRB1 alleles showing the most associated TCRs and HLA-C alleles showing the fewest. Because some donors lacked HLA typing at each locus, the association tests relied only on the typed subset. A cluster of highly shared sequence variants was judged likely to be a technical artifact of the sequencing pipeline. Linkage disequilibrium might explain the correlated functional status among segregating V segments, but an unknown experimental factor could not be ruled out. Over 15 rarely observed V segments, including chromosome 9 orphons, were excluded from the earlier analysis of a few hundred of the donors because counts were too low. Most TCR sequences were observed very rarely across donors, whereas some public TCRs were present in many individuals. In a later analysis, HLA-associated TCR beta chains were found to be more clonally expanded and to have lower generation probabilities than equally common non-associated chains. In a later genetic analysis, a missense DCLRE1C variant was associated with V-gene and J-gene trimming of TCR beta chains, and the association was replicated in an independent cohort. Sequencing depth was assumed to be roughly uniform across donors in the presence/absence analyses, though that assumption may not hold.

V and J lose 5 bases and 0 bases, and a span of 11 bases separates them. The CDR3 numbers 14 residues from cysteine through phenylalanine. Only CDR3 DNA remains: 42 bases, in frame from the first base. For CDR1 and CDR2, the germline V gene (reference sequence) lists GTSNPN and SVGIG. Libraries were constructed by the immunoSEQ multiplex PCR assay. For the multiplex PCR, a mixture combining 60 forward primers for TCR Vbeta segments and 13 reverse primers for TCR Jbeta segments was used. The CDR3 region of rearranged TCR beta genes was amplified from genomic DNA with a multiplex PCR assay. On the Illumina HiSeq System, the amplified TCR beta libraries were sequenced as 87-base-pair reads. The study's processing was this. A later analysis tallied roughly 76 million unique TCR beta chains across the approximately 670 repertoires, and roughly 11 million of those chains were shared by two or more donors. Raw reads were error-corrected and collapsed into unique sequences by a nearest-neighbor algorithm in which closely related sequences were merged to remove PCR and sequencing errors. V, D and J gene segments were assigned by aligning CDR3 sequences to IMGT reference sequences. For a sequence to be retained, at least a six-nucleotide match to both a V gene segment and a J gene segment was required. Rearrangements were called productive when the CDR3 lacked stop codons and stayed in frame with V and J; all others were non-productive. CDR3 was defined by IMGT convention, running from the second conserved V-encoded cysteine to the conserved J-encoded phenylalanine. The earlier analysis of about 530 of the donors excluded any sequence lacking an unambiguous match to a single V gene segment. An earlier analysis of around 600 of the donors classified V segments as functional when productive rearrangements were above 56.7% and as segregating when the standard deviation between donors was above 5%. A statistical classification framework was built for diagnosing cytomegalovirus status from the catalog of TCR beta chain sequences. In a later analysis, V and J genes were assigned by comparing TCR nucleotide sequences against IMGT/GENE-DB human TR gene sequences. In a later analysis, CDR3 sequences and most-parsimonious VDJ recombination scenarios were assigned using the TCRdist pipeline. In a later analysis, each TCR beta chain was defined by its CDR3 amino acid sequence together with its V-gene family, and reads lacking a unique V-gene family were excluded. A later analysis removed 500 to 650 highly shared, low-generation-probability nucleotide sequences to deal with suspected cross-contamination and a sequencing artifact. A later analysis calculated a clonal expansion index for each public chain from normalized within-repertoire ranks of inferred template counts. In a later analysis, generation probabilities were computed using a VDJ recombination model fitted to out-of-frame rearrangements, and the results were checked against IGoR. In a later analysis, TCR-TCR, TCR-HLA and TCR-CMV co-occurrence was scored with hypergeometric tests, and a repertoire-size bias correction was applied to TCR pairs. False discovery rates were estimated in a later analysis by permuting HLA or CMV assignments 20 times. In a later analysis, co-occurring TCRs were grouped with DBSCAN, and TCRdist sequence similarity was added when clustering was performed within HLA-allele-positive subsets. For co-occurrence clustering, repertoires with fewer than 30,000 or more than 120,000 public chains were excluded, along with a handful of repertoires with anomalous nucleotide sharing. TCRdb limited this immuneACCESS table to in-frame rearrangements with V and J called. A share of clones is missing; checked studies link under half to unresolved V genes, and the rest is unexplained. V and J calls and clone size come straight from that table; D and trimming were deduced from the DNA. Counted in this sample were 90,000 to 120,000 clones; under 80% of them appeared once. The top ten clones comprise 14% of the sample.

The cohort comprised 670 or so healthy bone marrow donors. At the time of sampling, all cohort members were nominally healthy, though unrecorded immune exposures were likely present. The donor was CMV seropositive and belonged to the group of 250 to 300 seropositive cohort members. Every donor gave a peripheral blood sample, and the peripheral blood mononuclear cells from that sample were used for TCR beta sequencing. The Qiagen DNeasy Blood Extraction Kit was used to extract genomic DNA from the blood cell samples. Turning to this clone: The antigen it binds to is not known. The record has no base qualities; no much larger clone is one base away.

Recombination linked TRBV30 to TRBJ1-5; TRBD1 is possibly the D segment (5 matching bases). The sequence derives from a woman in her thirties or forties in good health and CMV-seropositive. Sequenced input: PBMCs. CDR3 region: CAWGPGLSNQPQHF. At the DNA level, the sequence is TGTGCCTGGGGCCCAGGGCTTAGCAATCAGCCCCAGCATTTT.